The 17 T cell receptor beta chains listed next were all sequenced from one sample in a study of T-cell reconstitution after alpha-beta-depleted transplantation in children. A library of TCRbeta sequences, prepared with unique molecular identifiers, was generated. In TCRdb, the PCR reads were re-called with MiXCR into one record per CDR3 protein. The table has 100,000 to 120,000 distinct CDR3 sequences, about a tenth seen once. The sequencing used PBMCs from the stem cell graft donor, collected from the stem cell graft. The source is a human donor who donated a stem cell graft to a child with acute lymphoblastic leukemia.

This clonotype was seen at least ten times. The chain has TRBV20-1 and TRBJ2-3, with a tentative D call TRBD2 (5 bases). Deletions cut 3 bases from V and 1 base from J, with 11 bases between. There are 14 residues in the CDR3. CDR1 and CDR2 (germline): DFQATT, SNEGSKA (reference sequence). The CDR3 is CSASKPGGTDTQYF. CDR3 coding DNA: TGCAGTGCTAGCAAGCCCGGGGGCACAGATACGCAGTATTTT.

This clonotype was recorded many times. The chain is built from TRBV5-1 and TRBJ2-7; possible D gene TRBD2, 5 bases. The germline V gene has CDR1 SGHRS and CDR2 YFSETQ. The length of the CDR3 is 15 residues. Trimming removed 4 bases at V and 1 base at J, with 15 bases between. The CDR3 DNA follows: TGCGCCAGCAGCACATCGGGATCCAATTCCTACGAGCAGTACTTC. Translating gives CASSTSGSNSYEQYF.

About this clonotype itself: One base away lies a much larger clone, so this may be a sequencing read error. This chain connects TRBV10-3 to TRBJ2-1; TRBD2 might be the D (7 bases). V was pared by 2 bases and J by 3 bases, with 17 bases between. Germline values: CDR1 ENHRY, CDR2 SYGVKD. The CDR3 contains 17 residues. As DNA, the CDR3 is TGTGCCATCAGTGAGAATCGCGGGGGCAGCTTCTACAATGAGCAGTTCTTC. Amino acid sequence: CAISENRGGSFYNEQFF.

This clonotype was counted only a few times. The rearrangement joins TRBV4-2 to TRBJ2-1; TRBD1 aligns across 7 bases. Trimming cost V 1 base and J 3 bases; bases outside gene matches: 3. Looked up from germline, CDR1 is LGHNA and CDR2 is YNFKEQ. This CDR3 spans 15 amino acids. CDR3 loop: CASSQVGQSYNEQFF. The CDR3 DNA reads TGTGCCAGCAGCCAAGTGGGACAGAGCTACAATGAGCAGTTCTTC.

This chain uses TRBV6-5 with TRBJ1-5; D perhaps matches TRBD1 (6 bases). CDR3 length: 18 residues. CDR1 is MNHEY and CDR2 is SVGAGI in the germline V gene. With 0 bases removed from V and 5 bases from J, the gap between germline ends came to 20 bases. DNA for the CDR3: TGTGCCAGCAGTTACTCAACGGGGGCGCAACGAGTAGATCAGCCCCAGCATTTT. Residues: CASSYSTGAQRVDQPQHF.

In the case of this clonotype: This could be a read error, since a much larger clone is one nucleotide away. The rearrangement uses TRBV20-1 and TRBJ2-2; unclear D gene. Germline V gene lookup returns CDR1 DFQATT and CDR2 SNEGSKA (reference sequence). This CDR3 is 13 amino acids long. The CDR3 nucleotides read TGCAGTGCTAGAGTCCGGAACACCTGGGAGCTGTTTTTT. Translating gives CSARVRNTWELFF.

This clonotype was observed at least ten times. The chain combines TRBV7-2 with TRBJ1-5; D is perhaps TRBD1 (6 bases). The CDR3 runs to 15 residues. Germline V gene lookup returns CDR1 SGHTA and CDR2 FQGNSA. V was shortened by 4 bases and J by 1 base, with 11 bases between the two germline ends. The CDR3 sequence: CASSSQGISNQPQHF. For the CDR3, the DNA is TGTGCCAGCAGCTCGCAGGGGATCAGCAATCAGCCCCAGCATTTT. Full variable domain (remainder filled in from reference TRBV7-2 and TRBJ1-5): GAGVSQSPSNKVTEKGKDVELRCDPISGHTALYWYRQSLGQGLEFLIYFQGNSAPDKSGLPSDRFSAERTGGSVSTLTIQRTQQEDSAVYLCASSSQGISNQPQHFGDGTRLSIL.

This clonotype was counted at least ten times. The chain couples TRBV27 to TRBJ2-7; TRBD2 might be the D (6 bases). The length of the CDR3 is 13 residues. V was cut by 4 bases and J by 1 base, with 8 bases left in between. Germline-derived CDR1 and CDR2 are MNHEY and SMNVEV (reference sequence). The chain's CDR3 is CASSSGRSYEQYF. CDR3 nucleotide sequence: TGTGCCAGCAGTTCCGGGAGATCCTACGAGCAGTACTTC.

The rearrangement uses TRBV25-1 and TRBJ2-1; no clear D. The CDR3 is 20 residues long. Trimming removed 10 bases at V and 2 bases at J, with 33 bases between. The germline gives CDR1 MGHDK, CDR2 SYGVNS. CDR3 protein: CAISPGPLGLVYRTYNEQFF. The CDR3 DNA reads TGTGCCATCAGCCCCGGGCCCCTGGGCCTAGTATACCGTACCTACAATGAGCAGTTCTTC.

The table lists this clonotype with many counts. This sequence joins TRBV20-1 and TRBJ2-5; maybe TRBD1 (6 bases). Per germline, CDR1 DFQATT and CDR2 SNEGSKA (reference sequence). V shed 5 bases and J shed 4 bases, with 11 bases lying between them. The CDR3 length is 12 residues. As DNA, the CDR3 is TGCAGTGCTCGGACAGTTGGAGAGACCCAGTACTTC. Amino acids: CSARTVGETQYF.

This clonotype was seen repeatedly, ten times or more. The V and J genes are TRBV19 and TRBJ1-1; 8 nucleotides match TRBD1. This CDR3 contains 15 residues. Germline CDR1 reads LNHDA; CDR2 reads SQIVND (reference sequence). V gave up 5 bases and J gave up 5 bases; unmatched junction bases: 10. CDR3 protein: CASSLRSGGSTEAFF. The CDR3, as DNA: TGTGCCAGTAGTCTCCGTTCAGGGGGCTCGACTGAAGCTTTCTTT.

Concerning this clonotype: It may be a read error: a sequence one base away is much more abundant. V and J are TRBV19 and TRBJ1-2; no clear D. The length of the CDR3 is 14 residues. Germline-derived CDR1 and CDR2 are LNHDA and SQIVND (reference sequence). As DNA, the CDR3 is TGTGCCAGTACCATTTCCATAGCTAACTATGGCGACACCTTC. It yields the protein CASTISIANYGDTF. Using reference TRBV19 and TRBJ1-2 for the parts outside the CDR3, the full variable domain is DGGITQSPKYLFRKEGQNVTLSCEQNLNHDAMYWYRQDPGQGLRLIYYSQIVNDFQKGDIAEGYSVSREKKESFPLTVTSAQKNPTAFYLCASTISIANYGDTFGSGTRLTVV.

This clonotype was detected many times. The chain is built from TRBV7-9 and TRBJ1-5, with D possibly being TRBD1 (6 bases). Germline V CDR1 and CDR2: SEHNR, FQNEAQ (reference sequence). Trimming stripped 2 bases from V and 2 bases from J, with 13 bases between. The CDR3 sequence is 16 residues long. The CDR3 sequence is CASSLSAGAGNQPQHF. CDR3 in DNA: TGTGCCAGCAGCTTATCGGCAGGGGCGGGCAATCAGCCCCAGCATTTT.

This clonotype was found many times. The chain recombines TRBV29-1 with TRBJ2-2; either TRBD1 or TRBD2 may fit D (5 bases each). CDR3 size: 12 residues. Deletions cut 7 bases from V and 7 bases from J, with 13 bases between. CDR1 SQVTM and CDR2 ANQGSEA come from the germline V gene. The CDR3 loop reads CSGGPTGGELFF. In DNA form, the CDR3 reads TGCAGCGGGGGACCGACGGGCGGGGAGCTGTTTTTT.

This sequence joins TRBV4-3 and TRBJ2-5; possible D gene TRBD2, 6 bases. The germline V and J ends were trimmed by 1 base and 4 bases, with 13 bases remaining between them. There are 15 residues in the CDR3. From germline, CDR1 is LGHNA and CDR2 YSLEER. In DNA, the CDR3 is TGCGCCAGCAGCCAAGGCCCGGGAGTGGGAGAGACCCAGTACTTC. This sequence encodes CASSQGPGVGETQYF.

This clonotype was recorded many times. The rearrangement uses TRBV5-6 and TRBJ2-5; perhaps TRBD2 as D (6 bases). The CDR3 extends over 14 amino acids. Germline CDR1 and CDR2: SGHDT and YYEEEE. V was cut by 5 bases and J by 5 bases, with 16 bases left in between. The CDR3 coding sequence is TGTGCCAGCAGTAGGGACTGGGGTGGGGAGACCCAGTACTTC. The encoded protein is CASSRDWGGETQYF. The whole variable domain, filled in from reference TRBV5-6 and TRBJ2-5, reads DAGVTQSPTHLIKTRGQQVTLRCSPKSGHDTVSWYQQALGQGPQFIFQYYEEEERQRGNFPDRFSGHQFPNYSSELNVNALLLGDSALYLCASSRDWGGETQYFGPGTRLLVL.

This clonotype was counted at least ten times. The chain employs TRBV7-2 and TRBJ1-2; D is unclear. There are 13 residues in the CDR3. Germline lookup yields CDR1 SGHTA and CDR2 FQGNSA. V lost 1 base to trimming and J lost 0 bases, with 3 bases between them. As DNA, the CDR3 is TGTGCCAGCAGCTTAGACCCTAACTATGGCTACACCTTC. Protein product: CASSLDPNYGYTF.